The 2 T cell receptor beta chains presented below share a single source sample, sequenced in a study of blood T cell repertoires in COVID-19 (dated by TCRdb to 2020 to 2021). Receptors were amplified or captured by the immunoSEQ multiplex PCR assay. The table comes from immuneACCESS by way of TCRdb, which keeps in-frame sequences with V and J called. Part of the clones is missing from these tables; in studies checked, under half for an unresolved V gene and the rest for unknown reasons. The sample contains approximately 25,000 clones, 72% of them found a single time. The top ten constitute less than 55% of the sample. Sequencing was done on a sample of peripheral blood. The source is a woman older than 75 with acute or convalescent COVID-19.

The rearrangement joins TRBV5-1 to TRBJ2-3; no reliable D call. The length of the CDR3 is 13 residues. Germline V gives CDR1 SGHRS, CDR2 YFSETQ. V was pared by 4 bases and J by 2 bases, with 8 bases between. The CDR3 nucleotides read TGCGCCAGCAGCAGTGACAACACAGATACGCAGTATTTT. Translated: CASSSDNTDTQYF.

The chain uses TRBV10-3 and TRBJ2-1, with 9 bases that match TRBD2. Losses at the gene ends were 6 bases for V and 10 bases for J; bases not matched to a gene: 7. The CDR3 has 13 amino acids. Germline V gene sequence: CDR1 ENHRY, CDR2 SYGVKD. CDR3: CAIRNLAGLEQFF. Here the CDR3 DNA reads TGTGCCATCAGGAACCTAGCGGGGCTCGAGCAGTTCTTC.